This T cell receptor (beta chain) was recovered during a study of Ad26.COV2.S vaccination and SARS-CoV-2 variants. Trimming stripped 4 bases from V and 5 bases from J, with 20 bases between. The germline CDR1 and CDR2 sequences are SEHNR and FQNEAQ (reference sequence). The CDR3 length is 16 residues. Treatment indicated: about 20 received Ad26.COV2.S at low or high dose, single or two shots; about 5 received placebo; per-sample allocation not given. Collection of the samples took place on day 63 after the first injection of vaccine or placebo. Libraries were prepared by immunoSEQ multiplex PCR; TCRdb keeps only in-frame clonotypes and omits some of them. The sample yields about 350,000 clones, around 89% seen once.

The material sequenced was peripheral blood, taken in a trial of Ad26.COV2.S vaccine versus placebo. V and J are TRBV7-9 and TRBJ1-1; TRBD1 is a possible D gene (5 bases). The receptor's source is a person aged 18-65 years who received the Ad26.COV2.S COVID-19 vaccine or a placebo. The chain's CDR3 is CASSSVDWTWPTEAFF. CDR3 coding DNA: TGTGCCAGCAGCTCAGTGGATTGGACATGGCCGACTGAAGCTTTCTTT.